These T cell receptor beta chains were read from a single sample in a study of shared clonotypes between healthy human individuals. Repertoires were generated with immunoSEQ multiplex PCR, while TCRdb's copy carries only in-frame clones and drops some. The sample holds about 1 million clones; about 76% are singletons and the top ten take around 1.5%. Sequencing was done on a sample of memory CD4+ T cells sorted from blood. The receptors here all came from a man younger than 35 in good health. The CDR3 runs from the conserved cysteine through the conserved F or W. D genes are given only for firm matches. Rows may omit the clone size; those that give it use once, few, many or a size class.

size	D	V	J	DNA	CDR3
NA	NA	TRBV7-2	TRBJ1-1	TGTGCCAGCAGCTTAGAGGGGGTGCACACTGAAGCTTTCTTT	CASSLEGVHTEAFF
few	NA	TRBV5-4	TRBJ2-3	TGTGCCAGCAGCCTTGACGCAGATACGCAGTATTTT	CASSLDADTQYF
NA	NA	TRBV20-1	TRBJ2-2	TGCAGTGCAACCCAGGGCGGGGAGCTGTTTTTT	CSATQGGELFF
NA	TRBD2	TRBV7-6	TRBJ2-1	TGTGCCAGCAGCCCTGAGCCGGGACTAGCGAACAATGAGCAGTTCTTC	CASSPEPGLANNEQFF
NA	NA	TRBV5-1	TRBJ2-5	TGCGCCAGCAGCTTGGCCTCCCAAGAGACCCAGTACTTC	CASSLASQETQYF
NA	NA	TRBV29-1	TRBJ2-3	TGCAGCGTTGAAGATTTACTTAATACGCAGTATTTT	CSVEDLLNTQYF
NA	NA	TRBV6-4	TRBJ1-2	TGTGCCAGCAGTGACTCCGGGGGGCTGGGTGGCTACACCTTC	CASSDSGGLGGYTF
NA	TRBD2	TRBV19	TRBJ2-7	TGTGCCAGTAGTATACTAGCGGGACCTTCCTACGAGCAGTACTTC	CASSILAGPSYEQYF
NA	NA	TRBV4-3	TRBJ2-7	TGCGCCAGCAGCCAAGCCGACATGTCCTACGAGCAGTACTTC	CASSQADMSYEQYF
NA	NA	TRBV7-9	TRBJ2-7	TGTGCCAGCAGCCGGGTCGACTACGAGCAGTACTTC	CASSRVDYEQYF
NA	NA	TRBV10-3	TRBJ2-5	TGTGCCATCAGTGAGGGACAGGGAGGGGAGACCCAGTACTTC	CAISEGQGGETQYF
NA	TRBD1	TRBV6-5	TRBJ1-5	TGTGCCAGCAGTTACGACAGGGAGCAGCCCCAGCATTTT	CASSYDREQPQHF
NA	NA	TRBV7-9	TRBJ2-1	TGTGCCAGCAGCCCCCGGACGGACTACAATGAGCAGTTCTTC	CASSPRTDYNEQFF
NA	NA	TRBV10-3	TRBJ2-7	TGTGCCATCAGTGAGTCAGGAGGAAACCAGGGCGAGCAGTACTTC	CAISESGGNQGEQYF
NA	NA	TRBV27	TRBJ2-7	TGTGCCAGCAGTAAAGGTTTTGGGGACGAGCAGTACTTC	CASSKGFGDEQYF
NA	NA	TRBV30	TRBJ2-3	TGTGCCTGGAGTGTCCGCGGGGGCACAGATACGCAGTATTTT	CAWSVRGGTDTQYF
few	NA	TRBV19	TRBJ1-6	TGTGCCAGTAGTACAGGGACGAATTCACCCCTCCACTTT	CASSTGTNSPLHF
NA	NA	TRBV5-1	TRBJ1-2	TGCGCCAGCAGCTGGGACCAAGCTACCGACTCTGGCTACACCTTC	CASSWDQATDSGYTF
NA	NA	TRBV28	TRBJ2-4	TGTGCCAGCAACCTTGACAGCACCAAAAACATTCAGTACTTC	CASNLDSTKNIQYF
NA	NA	TRBV4-1	TRBJ2-7	TGCGCCAGCAGCCGGGGCAGGGTTGGTTACGAGCAGTACTTC	CASSRGRVGYEQYF
many	NA	TRBV7-2	TRBJ2-4	TGTGCCAGCAGCTTAGATCCCGCAGAAAACATTCAGTACTTC	CASSLDPAENIQYF
once	NA	TRBV28	TRBJ1-6	TGTGCCAGCAGACCTACTGGAGGGAGCGGATCACCCCTCCACTTT	CASRPTGGSGSPLHF
NA	NA	TRBV30	TRBJ2-7	TGTGCCTGGAGTTTAAGCGCCACCTCCTACGAGCAGTACTTC	CAWSLSATSYEQYF
many	NA	TRBV7-9	TRBJ1-5	TGTGCCAGCAGCTTAGATGAGGCTCAGCCCCAGCATTTT	CASSLDEAQPQHF
once	NA	TRBV5-1	TRBJ2-6	TGCGCCAGCAGCTCAATGTCTGGGGCCAACGTCCTGACTTTC	CASSSMSGANVLTF
few	TRBD2	TRBV11-2	TRBJ2-1	TGTGCCAGCAGCCCAGGGACTAGCGGTAATGAGCAGTTCTTC	CASSPGTSGNEQFF
NA	NA	TRBV27	TRBJ1-6	TGTGCCAGCAGCCCGTGGACCTCCAGAGGGGTCGGGCACTATAATTCACCCCTCCACTTT	CASSPWTSRGVGHYNSPLHF
NA	NA	TRBV6-4	TRBJ1-5	TGTGCCAGCAGCCCTTGGACAGCTTATAGCAATCAGCCCCAGCATTTT	CASSPWTAYSNQPQHF
NA	NA	TRBV5-1	TRBJ2-7	TGCGCCAGCACGCACGACCGACAAGGGGCGCACGAGCAGTACTTC	CASTHDRQGAHEQYF
NA	NA	TRBV21-1	TRBJ1-2	TGTGCCAGCAGCAAGCGGGGGAATAGGGGTGGCGGCTACACCTTC	CASSKRGNRGGGYTF
NA	NA	TRBV18	TRBJ1-4	TGTGCCAGCTCACCACAGGGAGAAAAACTGTTTTTT	CASSPQGEKLFF
NA	NA	TRBV10-3	TRBJ2-5	TGTGCCATCAGTGAGTCGGCGGAGACCCAGTACTTC	CAISESAETQYF
NA	NA	TRBV7-3	TRBJ1-3	TGTGCCAGCAGCTTAAGCGCAGGGACTGGAAACACCATATATTTT	CASSLSAGTGNTIYF
few	NA	TRBV7-2	TRBJ1-6	TGTGCCAGCAGCTTAGATATGGTGCCTAATTCACCCCTCCACTTT	CASSLDMVPNSPLHF
NA	TRBD1	TRBV15	TRBJ1-5	TGTGCCACCAGCAGAGTCGGGACAGTTGATCAGCCCCAGCATTTT	CATSRVGTVDQPQHF
NA	NA	TRBV11-2	TRBJ2-3	TGTGCCGGAGGCGTCGGACTCGAACCGGATACGCAGTATTTT	CAGGVGLEPDTQYF
NA	TRBD1	TRBV5-1	TRBJ1-2	TGCGCCAGCAGGGGGACAGGTGATGAGTATGGCTACACCTTC	CASRGTGDEYGYTF
NA	TRBD1	TRBV18	TRBJ2-4	TGTGCCAGCTCACAGGACAGGGTTAGAAACATTCAGTACTTC	CASSQDRVRNIQYF
NA	NA	TRBV18	TRBJ2-7	TGTGCCAGCTCACCAACGGGGGTCTACGAGCAGTACTTC	CASSPTGVYEQYF
NA	NA	TRBV6-5	TRBJ1-3	TGTGCCAGCAGTTACGGGGACCCTGGAAACACCATATATTTT	CASSYGDPGNTIYF
NA	TRBD2	TRBV18	TRBJ2-2	TGTGCCAGCTCACCACGAGATAAGCGGGAGACCGGGGAGCTGTTTTTT	CASSPRDKRETGELFF
few	NA	TRBV6-1	TRBJ1-1	TGTGCCAGCCGAGGGAATCTGAACACTGAAGCTTTCTTT	CASRGNLNTEAFF
NA	NA	TRBV28	TRBJ1-1	TGTGCCAGCAACCAACAGGGCCGGGGGGGCACTGAAGCTTTCTTT	CASNQQGRGGTEAFF
NA	NA	TRBV30	TRBJ1-6	TGTGCCTGGAGATCGGGAAATAATTCACCCCTCCACTTT	CAWRSGNNSPLHF
NA	NA	TRBV15	TRBJ2-1	TGTGCCACCAGCACCCCCCCGAGGGGGGCGAGGTTCTTC	CATSTPPRGARFF
NA	NA	TRBV10-2	TRBJ1-2	TGCGCCAGCAGTGAAAATAACAGTGGCGGCGGCTACACCTTC	CASSENNSGGGYTF
NA	TRBD1	TRBV7-3	TRBJ2-1	TGTGCCAGCAGCTCTACAGGGGACAATGAGCAGTTCTTC	CASSSTGDNEQFF
NA	TRBD1	TRBV5-1	TRBJ1-5	TGCGCCAGCAGCTTATCTGGGACAGGGGTCAATCAGCCCCAGCATTTT	CASSLSGTGVNQPQHF
few	TRBD1	TRBV29-1	TRBJ1-2	TGCAGCGTTGTGGAAGGGGGCTTCGGCTACACCTTC	CSVVEGGFGYTF
NA	TRBD2	TRBV7-2	TRBJ2-1	TGTGCCAGCAGCTCCTCTAGCGGGAAGGGGTGGAATGAGCAGTTCTTC	CASSSSSGKGWNEQFF
NA	NA	TRBV14	TRBJ2-7	TGTGCCAGCAGCCAAGGGAACGGAGACTACGAGCAGTACTTC	CASSQGNGDYEQYF
NA	TRBD1	TRBV4-1	TRBJ2-1	TGCGCCAGCAGCCAGGTAACGACAGGGGGGCGGAATGAGCAGTTCTTC	CASSQVTTGGRNEQFF
few	TRBD1	TRBV29-1	TRBJ1-1	TGCAGCGCAGGGACAGGAAACACTGAAGCTTTCTTT	CSAGTGNTEAFF
many	NA	TRBV7-9	TRBJ1-1	TGTGCCAGCAGCTCATCCTTTGAAGCTTTCTTT	CASSSSFEAFF
NA	NA	TRBV2	TRBJ1-2	TGTGCCAGCAGTGAATTCCTAGACTATGGCTACACCTTC	CASSEFLDYGYTF
NA	NA	TRBV27	TRBJ2-2	TGTGCCAGCAGTCCCACAGGGACGAACACCGGGGAGCTGTTTTTT	CASSPTGTNTGELFF
NA	NA	TRBV11-1	TRBJ1-1	TGTGCCAGCAGCTTCGGGTCGGGCACTGAAGCTTTCTTT	CASSFGSGTEAFF
NA	NA	TRBV6-1	TRBJ2-1	TGTGCCAGCAGTCTCTACTCAGATGAGCAGTTCTTC	CASSLYSDEQFF